This entry concerns a single T cell receptor (beta chain). No antigen is known for it. Making use of molecular barcodes, quantitative 5'-RACE generated TCR beta libraries. A single record per CDR3 protein comes from TCRdb applying MiXCR to the 5' RACE reads. There are around 440,000 distinct CDR3 sequences in the sample; approximately 17% occur only once, and just over 1% lies in the top ten. Trimming took off 6 bases at V and 9 bases at J, with 17 bases between the two ends. This CDR3 comprises 13 residues. Looked up from germline, CDR1 is MNHNS and CDR2 is SASEGT. The record originates from a study of CD8 T cells in ankylosing spondylitis. Points from the study as a whole: Earlier reports found some motif variants in synovial fluid and blood in reactive arthritis. Roughly eight highly homologous variants made up a TCR beta motif, and this motif appeared characteristic of ankylosing spondylitis blood. Clones linked to disease, bearing a CD8+ phenotype, were relatively rare in peripheral blood.

Sequencing used blood, either unsorted or a sorted T cell fraction (not recorded which). The TCR sequence derives from a male donor with ankylosing spondylitis. The gene calls are TRBV6-1 and TRBJ1-2, with D hard to call. The CDR3 reads CASRDSVDGSYTF. CDR3 nucleotides: TGTGCCAGCAGGGATTCTGTGGACGGGAGCTACACCTTC.